This T cell receptor (beta chain) was profiled in a study of lymphopenia after photon versus proton radiotherapy (dated by TCRdb to between 2018 and 2020). In terms of the full investigation: In patients with gastrointestinal tumors who developed high-grade lymphopenia, the study compared the immunological effects of photon radiation therapy with those of proton radiation therapy. The goal of the study was to describe how the two radiation modalities differ in their effects on the immune system. The roughly 18 patients in the cohort had gastrointestinal tumors, were treated with either photon or proton therapy, and subsequently developed lymphopenia.

Including the terminal cysteine and phenylalanine, the CDR3 comprises 14 residues. Here the CDR3 DNA is all that survives: 42 bases in frame from base 1. Trimming at the junction amounts to 4 bases on V and 5 bases on J, and the germline ends lie 12 bases apart. The germline V gene supplies CDR1 SGDLS and CDR2 YYNGEE. Concerning this clone: No antigen is known for it. Per-base qualities were not stored, and no clone one base away is much larger.

The full study reports these points: Among patients across the cohort who died, overall survival time showed an inverse correlation with a larger post-nadir drop in TCR diversity. During treatment, patients who received proton therapy stayed relatively stable, whereas patients who received photon therapy lost naive T cells and TCR diversity and gained effector/memory populations. The survival association was examined only in patients who died, and the authors described better survival with proton therapy as a possibility, not as a demonstrated result. Once the lymphocyte count had reached its nadir, the repertoires of photon-treated patients showed oligoclonal expansion, particularly of CD8+ Temra cells, and this expansion drove the decline in diversity.

The library relied on the immunoSEQ multiplex PCR assay. Deep sequencing of rearranged TCR beta loci, alongside multiparametric flow cytometry, was used to profile T cell repertoires. What TCRdb holds here is the immuneACCESS table cut down to in-frame rearrangements. Part of the clones is not present; checked against another copy, under half of the missing clones reflect an unresolved V gene, and the others are unexplained. The sample data list approximately 3,100 clones, and about 80% of these were observed just once. More than 45% of the sample belongs to the ten largest clones. Material: peripheral blood, obtained from a patient treated with proton-based radiotherapy. The chain was built from TRBV9 and TRBJ2-2; the D gene identity is not certain. This clonotype originated in an elderly man with esophageal cancer. The CDR3 protein sequence reads: CASSLRSVTGELFF. In nucleotide form, the sequence is TGTGCCAGCAGCCTAAGAAGTGTTACCGGGGAGCTGTTTTTT.